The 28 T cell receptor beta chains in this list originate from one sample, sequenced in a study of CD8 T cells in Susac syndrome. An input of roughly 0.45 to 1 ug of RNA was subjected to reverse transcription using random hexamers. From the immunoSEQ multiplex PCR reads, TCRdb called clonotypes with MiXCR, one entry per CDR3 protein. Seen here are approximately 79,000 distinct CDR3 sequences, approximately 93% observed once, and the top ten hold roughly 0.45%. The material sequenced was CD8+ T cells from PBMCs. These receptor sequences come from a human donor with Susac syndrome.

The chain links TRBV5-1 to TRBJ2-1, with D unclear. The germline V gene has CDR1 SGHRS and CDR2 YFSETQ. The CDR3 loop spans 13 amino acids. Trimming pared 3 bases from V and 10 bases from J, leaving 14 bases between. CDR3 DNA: TGCGCCAGCAGCTCAAGCTGGGCTGGAGAGCAGTTCTTC. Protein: CASSSSWAGEQFF.

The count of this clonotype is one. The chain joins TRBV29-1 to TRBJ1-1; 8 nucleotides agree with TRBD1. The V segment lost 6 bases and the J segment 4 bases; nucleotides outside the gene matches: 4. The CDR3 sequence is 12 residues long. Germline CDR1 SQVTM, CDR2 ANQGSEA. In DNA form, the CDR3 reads TGCAGCGTGTCACAGGGGGGCACTGAAGCTTTCTTT. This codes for CSVSQGGTEAFF.

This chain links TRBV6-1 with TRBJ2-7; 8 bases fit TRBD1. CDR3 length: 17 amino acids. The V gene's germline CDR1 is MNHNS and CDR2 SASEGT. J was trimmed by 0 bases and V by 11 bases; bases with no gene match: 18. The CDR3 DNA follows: TGTGCCGGGGCCGGCAGGGGGCCTTCTTGTCGCTCCTACGAGCAGTACTTC. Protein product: CAGAGRGPSCRSYEQYF.

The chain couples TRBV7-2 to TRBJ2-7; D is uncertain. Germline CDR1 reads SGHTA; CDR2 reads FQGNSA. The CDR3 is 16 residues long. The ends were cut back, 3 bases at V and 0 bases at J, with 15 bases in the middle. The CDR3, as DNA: TGTGCCAGCAGCTTCCATATCGGGTCTGCCTCCTACGAGCAGTACTTC. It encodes CASSFHIGSASYEQYF.

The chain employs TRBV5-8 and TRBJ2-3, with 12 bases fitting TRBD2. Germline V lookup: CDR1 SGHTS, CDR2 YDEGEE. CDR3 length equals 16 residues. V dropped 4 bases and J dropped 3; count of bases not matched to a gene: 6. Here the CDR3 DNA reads TGTGCCAGCAGCAGAAGACTAGCGGGGGCAACAGATACGCAGTATTTT. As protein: CASSRRLAGATDTQYF.

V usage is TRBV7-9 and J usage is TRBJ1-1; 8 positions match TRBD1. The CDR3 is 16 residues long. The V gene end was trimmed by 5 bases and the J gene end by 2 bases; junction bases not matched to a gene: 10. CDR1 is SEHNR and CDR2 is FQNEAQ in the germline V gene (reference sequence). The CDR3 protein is CASSPNDRGDNTEAFF. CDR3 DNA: TGTGCCAGCAGCCCAAATGACAGGGGCGACAACACTGAAGCTTTCTTT. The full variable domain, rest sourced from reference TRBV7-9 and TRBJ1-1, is DTGVSQNPRHKITKRGQNVTFRCDPISEHNRLYWYRQTLGQGPEFLTYFQNEAQLEKSRLLSDRFSAERPKGSFSTLEIQRTEQGDSAMYLCASSPNDRGDNTEAFFGQGTRLTVV.

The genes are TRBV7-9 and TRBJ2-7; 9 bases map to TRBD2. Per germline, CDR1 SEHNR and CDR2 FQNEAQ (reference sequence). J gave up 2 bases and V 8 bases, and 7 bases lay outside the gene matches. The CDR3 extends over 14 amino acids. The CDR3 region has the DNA TGTGCCAGCTTACCAGCGGGAGGAACCTACGAGCAGTACTTC. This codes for CASLPAGGTYEQYF.

The CDR3: CASSQDSSAGGPYNEQFF. CDR3 sequence (DNA): TGTGCCAGCAGCCAAGATTCTTCGGCGGGAGGGCCCTACAATGAGCAGTTCTTC. The chain employs TRBV4-2 and TRBJ2-1, with 9 bases identical to TRBD2. V lost 0 bases and J lost 2; bases outside the gene matches: 8. CDR1 is LGHNA, CDR2 YNFKEQ, per germline. CDR3 size: 18 residues.

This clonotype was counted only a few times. Written as DNA, the CDR3 is TGTGCCAGCATCGGGCGCGCATCCTACGAGCAGTACTTC. Translation: CASIGRASYEQYF. This chain joins TRBV2 and TRBJ2-7; D is uncertain. V shed 7 bases and J shed 1 base, with 11 bases lying between them. In germline, CDR1 is SNHLY, CDR2 FYNNEI. The CDR3 spans 13 residues.

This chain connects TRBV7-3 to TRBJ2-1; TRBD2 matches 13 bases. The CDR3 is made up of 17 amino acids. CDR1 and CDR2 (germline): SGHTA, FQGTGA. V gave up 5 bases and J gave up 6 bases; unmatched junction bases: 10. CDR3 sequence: CASSQGPGLAGVNEQFF. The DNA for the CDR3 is TGTGCCAGCAGCCAGGGGCCAGGACTAGCGGGGGTCAATGAGCAGTTCTTC. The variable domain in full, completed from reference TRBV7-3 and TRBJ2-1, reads GAGVSQTPSNKVTEKGKYVELRCDPISGHTALYWYRQSLGQGPEFLIYFQGTGAADDSGLPNDRFFAVRPEGSVSTLKIQRTERGDSAVYLCASSQGPGLAGVNEQFFGPGTRLTVL.

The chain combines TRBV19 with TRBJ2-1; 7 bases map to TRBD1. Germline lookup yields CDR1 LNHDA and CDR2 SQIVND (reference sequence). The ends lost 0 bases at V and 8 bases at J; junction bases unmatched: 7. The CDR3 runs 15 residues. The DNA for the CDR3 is TGTGCCAGTAGTATAGATCGACAGGGTAGCGATGAGCAGTTCTTC. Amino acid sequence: CASSIDRQGSDEQFF. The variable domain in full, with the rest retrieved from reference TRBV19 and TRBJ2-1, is DGGITQSPKYLFRKEGQNVTLSCEQNLNHDAMYWYRQDPGQGLRLIYYSQIVNDFQKGDIAEGYSVSREKKESFPLTVTSAQKNPTAFYLCASSIDRQGSDEQFFGPGTRLTVL.

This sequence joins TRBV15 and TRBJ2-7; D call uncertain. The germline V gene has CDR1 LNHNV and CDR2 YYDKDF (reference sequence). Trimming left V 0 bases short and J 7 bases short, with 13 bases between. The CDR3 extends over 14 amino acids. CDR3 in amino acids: CATSRDSPRWEQYF. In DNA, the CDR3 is TGTGCCACCAGCAGAGACTCCCCCCGGTGGGAGCAGTACTTC.

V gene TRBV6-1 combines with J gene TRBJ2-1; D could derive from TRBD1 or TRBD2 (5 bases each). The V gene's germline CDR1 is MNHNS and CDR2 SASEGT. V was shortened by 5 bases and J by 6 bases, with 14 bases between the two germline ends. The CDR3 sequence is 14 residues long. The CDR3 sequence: CASSRDRGGNEQFF. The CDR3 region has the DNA TGTGCCAGCAGTCGGGACCGCGGAGGCAATGAGCAGTTCTTC.

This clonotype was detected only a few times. The CDR3 DNA sequence: TGCGCCAGCAGCCCAAGAACAGCAGATACGCAGTATTTT. Amino acids: CASSPRTADTQYF. This chain uses TRBV4-3 with TRBJ2-3, with D hard to call. CDR1 is LGHNA, CDR2 YSLEER, per germline. The CDR3 extends over 13 amino acids. V lost 4 bases and J lost 4, with 9 bases in between.

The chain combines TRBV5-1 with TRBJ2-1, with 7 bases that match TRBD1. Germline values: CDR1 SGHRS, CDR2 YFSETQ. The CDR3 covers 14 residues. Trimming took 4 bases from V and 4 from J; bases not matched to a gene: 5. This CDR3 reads CASSQTTGYNEQFF. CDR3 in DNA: TGCGCCAGCAGCCAGACGACAGGGTACAATGAGCAGTTCTTC. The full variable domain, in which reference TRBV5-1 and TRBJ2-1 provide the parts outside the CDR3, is KAGVTQTPRYLIKTRGQQVTLSCSPISGHRSVSWYQQTPGQGLQFLFEYFSETQRNKGNFPGRFSGRQFSNSRSEMNVSTLELGDSALYLCASSQTTGYNEQFFGPGTRLTVL.

CDR3 loop: CASSLGQIEAFF. As DNA, the CDR3 is TGTGCCAGCAGCTTAGGACAGATTGAAGCTTTCTTT. The chain carries TRBV7-9 and TRBJ1-1; D is possibly TRBD1 (5 bases). Trimming removed 1 base at V and 7 bases at J, with 7 bases between. Germline V lookup: CDR1 SEHNR, CDR2 FQNEAQ (reference sequence). The CDR3 contains 12 residues.

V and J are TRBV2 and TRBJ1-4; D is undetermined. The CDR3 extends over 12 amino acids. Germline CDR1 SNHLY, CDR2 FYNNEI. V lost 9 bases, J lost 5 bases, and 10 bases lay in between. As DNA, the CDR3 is TGTGCCAGTCCCGAGGGCAATGAAAAACTGTTTTTT. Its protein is CASPEGNEKLFF.

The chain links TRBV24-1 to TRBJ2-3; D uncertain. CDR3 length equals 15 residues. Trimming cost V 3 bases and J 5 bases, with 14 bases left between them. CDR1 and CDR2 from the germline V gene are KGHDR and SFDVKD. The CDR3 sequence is CATSDGTRRRDTQYF. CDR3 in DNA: TGTGCCACCAGTGATGGAACACGCCGACGAGATACGCAGTATTTT.

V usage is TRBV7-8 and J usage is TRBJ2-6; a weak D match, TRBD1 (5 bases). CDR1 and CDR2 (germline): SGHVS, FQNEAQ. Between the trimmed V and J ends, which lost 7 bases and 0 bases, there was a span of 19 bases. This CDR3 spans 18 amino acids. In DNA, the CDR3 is TGTGCCAGCATCGTTGGGGCCAGGCCTAGCTCTGGGGCCAACGTCCTGACTTTC. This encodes CASIVGARPSSGANVLTF.

CDR3 loop: CASSESSYNSPLHF. The CDR3 bases are TGTGCCAGCAGCGAAAGCTCCTATAATTCACCCCTCCACTTT. The rearrangement links TRBV6-5 to TRBJ1-6; D unresolved. Germline V gene lookup returns CDR1 MNHEY and CDR2 SVGAGI. The CDR3 sequence is 14 residues long. V lost 6 bases and J 0 bases, leaving 6 bases between the germline ends.

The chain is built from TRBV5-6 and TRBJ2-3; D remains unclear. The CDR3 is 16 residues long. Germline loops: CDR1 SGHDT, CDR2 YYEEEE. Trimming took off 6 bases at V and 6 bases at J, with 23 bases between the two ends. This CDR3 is CASTDSFSGSRDTQYF. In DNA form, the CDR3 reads TGTGCCAGCACCGACTCTTTTTCAGGTTCCCGGGATACGCAGTATTTT.

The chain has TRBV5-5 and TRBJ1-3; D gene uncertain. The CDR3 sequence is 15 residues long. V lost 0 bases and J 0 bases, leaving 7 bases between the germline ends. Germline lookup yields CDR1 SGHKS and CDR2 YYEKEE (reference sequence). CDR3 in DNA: TGTGCCAGCAGCTTGGGACTGAGCTCTGGAAACACCATATATTTT. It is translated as CASSLGLSSGNTIYF.

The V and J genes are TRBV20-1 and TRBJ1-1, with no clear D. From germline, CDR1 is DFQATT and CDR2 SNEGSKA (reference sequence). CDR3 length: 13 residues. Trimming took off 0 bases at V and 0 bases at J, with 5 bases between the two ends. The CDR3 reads CSARDPMNTEAFF. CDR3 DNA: TGCAGTGCTAGAGATCCGATGAACACTGAAGCTTTCTTT.

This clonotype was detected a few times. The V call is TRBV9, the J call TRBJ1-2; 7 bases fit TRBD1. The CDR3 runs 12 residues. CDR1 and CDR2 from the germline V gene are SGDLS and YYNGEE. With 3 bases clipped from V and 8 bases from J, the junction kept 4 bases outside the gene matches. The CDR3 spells CASSETGVGYTF. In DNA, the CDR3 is TGTGCCAGCAGCGAAACAGGGGTCGGCTACACCTTC.

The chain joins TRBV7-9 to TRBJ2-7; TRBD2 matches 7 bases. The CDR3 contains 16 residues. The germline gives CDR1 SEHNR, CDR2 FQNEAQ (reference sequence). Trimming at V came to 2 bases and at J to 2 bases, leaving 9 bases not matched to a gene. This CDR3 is CASSLSGTIRTYEQYF. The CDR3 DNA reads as TGTGCCAGCAGCTTATCTGGGACTATCCGAACCTACGAGCAGTACTTC.

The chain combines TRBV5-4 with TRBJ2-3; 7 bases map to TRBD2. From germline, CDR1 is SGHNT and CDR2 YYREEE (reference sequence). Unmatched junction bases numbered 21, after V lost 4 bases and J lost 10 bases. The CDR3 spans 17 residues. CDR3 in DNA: TGTGCCAGCAGCGAGGAAAAGACTAGCCTCGCGGGGGTTTCGCAGTATTTT. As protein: CASSEEKTSLAGVSQYF.

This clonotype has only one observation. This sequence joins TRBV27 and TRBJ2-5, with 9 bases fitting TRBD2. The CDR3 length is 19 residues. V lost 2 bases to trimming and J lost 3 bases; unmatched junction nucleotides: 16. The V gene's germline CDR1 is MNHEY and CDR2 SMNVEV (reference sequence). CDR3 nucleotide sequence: TGTGCCAGCAGTTTAGCCGGACCTATTAGCGGGAGTGAAGAAGAGACCCAGTACTTC. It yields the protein CASSLAGPISGSEEETQYF.

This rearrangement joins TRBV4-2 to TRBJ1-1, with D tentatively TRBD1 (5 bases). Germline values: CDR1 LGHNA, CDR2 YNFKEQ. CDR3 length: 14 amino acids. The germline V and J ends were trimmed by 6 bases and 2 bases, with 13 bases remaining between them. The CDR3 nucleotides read TGTGCCAGCAGTGTTGGGGGGATTAACACTGAAGCTTTCTTT. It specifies CASSVGGINTEAFF.